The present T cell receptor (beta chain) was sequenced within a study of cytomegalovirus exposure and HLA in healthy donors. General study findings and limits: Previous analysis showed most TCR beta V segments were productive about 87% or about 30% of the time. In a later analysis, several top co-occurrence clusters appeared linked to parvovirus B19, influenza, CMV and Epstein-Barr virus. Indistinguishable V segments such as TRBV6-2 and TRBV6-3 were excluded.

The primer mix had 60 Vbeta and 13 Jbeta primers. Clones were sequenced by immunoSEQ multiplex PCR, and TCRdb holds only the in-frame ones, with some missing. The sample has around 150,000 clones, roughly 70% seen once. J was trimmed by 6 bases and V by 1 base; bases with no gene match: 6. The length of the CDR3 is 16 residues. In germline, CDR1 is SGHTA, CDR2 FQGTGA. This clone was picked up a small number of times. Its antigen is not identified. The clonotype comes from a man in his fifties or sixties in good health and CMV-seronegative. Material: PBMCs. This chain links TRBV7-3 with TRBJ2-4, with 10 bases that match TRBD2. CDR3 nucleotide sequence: TGTGCCAGCAGCTTAAGCCCAGCGGGAGGGTTAAACATTCAGTACTTC. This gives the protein CASSLSPAGGLNIQYF. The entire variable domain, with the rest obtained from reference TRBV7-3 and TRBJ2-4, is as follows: GAGVSQTPSNKVTEKGKYVELRCDPISGHTALYWYRQSLGQGPEFLIYFQGTGAADDSGLPNDRFFAVRPEGSVSTLKIQRTERGDSAVYLCASSLSPAGGLNIQYFGAGTRLSVL.